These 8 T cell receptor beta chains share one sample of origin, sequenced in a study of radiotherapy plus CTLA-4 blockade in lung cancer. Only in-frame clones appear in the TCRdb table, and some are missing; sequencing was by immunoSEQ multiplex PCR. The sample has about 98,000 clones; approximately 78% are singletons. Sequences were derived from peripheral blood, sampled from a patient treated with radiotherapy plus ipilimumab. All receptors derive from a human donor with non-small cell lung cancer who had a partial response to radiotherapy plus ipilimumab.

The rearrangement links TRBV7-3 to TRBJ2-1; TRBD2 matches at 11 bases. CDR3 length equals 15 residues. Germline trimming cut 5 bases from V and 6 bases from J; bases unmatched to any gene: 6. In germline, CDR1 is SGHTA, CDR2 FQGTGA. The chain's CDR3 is CASSAGTSGINEQFF. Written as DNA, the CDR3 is TGTGCCAGCAGCGCCGGGACTAGCGGAATCAATGAGCAGTTCTTC.

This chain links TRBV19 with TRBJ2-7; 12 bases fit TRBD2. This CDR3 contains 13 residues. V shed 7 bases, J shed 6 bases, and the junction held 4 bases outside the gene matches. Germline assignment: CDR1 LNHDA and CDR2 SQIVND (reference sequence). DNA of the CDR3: TGTGCCAGTATGACTAGCGGGAGACGCGAGCAGTACTTC. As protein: CASMTSGRREQYF.

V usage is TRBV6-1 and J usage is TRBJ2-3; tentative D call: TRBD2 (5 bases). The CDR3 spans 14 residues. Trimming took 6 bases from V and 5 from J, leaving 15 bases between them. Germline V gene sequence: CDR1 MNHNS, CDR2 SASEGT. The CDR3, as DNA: TGTGCCAGCAGGGGGAGATTCGCACGAGATACGCAGTATTTT. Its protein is CASRGRFARDTQYF.

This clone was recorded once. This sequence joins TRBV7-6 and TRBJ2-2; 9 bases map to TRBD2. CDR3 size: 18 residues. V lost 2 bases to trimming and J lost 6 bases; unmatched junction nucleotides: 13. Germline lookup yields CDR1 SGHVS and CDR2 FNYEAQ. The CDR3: CASSLQGGRAGSAGELFF. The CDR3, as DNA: TGTGCCAGCAGCTTACAAGGCGGGAGGGCCGGGTCGGCCGGGGAGCTGTTTTTT.

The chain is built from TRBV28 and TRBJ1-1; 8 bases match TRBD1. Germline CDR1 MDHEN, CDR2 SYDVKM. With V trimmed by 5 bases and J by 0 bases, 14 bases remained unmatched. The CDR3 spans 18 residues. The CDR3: CASSADRGEGGLNTEAFF. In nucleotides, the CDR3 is TGTGCCAGCAGTGCCGACAGGGGTGAGGGCGGGCTGAACACTGAAGCTTTCTTT.

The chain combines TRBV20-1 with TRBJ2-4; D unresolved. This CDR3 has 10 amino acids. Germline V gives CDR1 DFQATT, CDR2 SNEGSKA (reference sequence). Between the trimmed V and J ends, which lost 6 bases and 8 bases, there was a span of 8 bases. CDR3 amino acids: CSAEEDIQYF. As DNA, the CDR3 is TGCAGTGCCGAGGAAGACATTCAGTACTTC.

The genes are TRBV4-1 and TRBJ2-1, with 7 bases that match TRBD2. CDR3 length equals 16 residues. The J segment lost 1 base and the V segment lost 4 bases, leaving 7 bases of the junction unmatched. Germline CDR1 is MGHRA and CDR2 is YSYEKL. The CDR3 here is CASSLKLATSYNEQFF. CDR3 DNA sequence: TGCGCCAGCAGCCTAAAACTAGCGACTTCCTACAATGAGCAGTTCTTC.

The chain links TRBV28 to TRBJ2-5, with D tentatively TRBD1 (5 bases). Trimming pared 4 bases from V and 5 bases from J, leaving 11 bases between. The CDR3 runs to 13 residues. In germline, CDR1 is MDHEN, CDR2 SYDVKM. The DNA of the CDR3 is TGTGCCAGCAGTTCACAGGTCAGGGAGACCCAGTACTTC. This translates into CASSSQVRETQYF.